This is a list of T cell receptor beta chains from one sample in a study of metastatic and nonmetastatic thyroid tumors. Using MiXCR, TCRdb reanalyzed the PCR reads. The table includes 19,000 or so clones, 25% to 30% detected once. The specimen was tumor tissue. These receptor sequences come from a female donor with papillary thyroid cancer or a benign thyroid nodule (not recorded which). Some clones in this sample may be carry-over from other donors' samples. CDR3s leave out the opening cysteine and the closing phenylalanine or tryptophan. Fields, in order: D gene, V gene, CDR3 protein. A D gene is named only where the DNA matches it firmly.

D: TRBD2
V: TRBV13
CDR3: ASSLRAGGSYNEQF

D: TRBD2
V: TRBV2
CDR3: ASSGNRDYYQVSYNEQF

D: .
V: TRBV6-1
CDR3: ASSGQVHNQPQH

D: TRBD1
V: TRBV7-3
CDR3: ASSLGGQGHEQY

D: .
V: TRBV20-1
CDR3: SASGHRANYGYT

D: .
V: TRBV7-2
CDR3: ASSSSTTSATNEKLF

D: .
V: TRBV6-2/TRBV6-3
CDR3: ASSYIWTGSDTQY

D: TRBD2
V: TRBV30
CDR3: AWSEGTSGRQY

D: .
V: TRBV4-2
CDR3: ASSQDLGHAGELF

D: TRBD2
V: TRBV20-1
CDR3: SAPGLAVQEQF

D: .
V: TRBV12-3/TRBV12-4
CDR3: ASSYRRSGANVLT

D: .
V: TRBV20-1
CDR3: SAPVQGGASYEQY

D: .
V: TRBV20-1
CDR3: SARDSYGYT

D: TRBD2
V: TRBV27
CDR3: ASSPPPSGANTGELF

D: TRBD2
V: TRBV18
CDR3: ASSRLAVDRAYEQY

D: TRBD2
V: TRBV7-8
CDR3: ASSPPRAGADTQY

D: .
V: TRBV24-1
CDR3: ATSAGNTEAF

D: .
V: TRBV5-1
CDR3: ASSWGGMDSPLH

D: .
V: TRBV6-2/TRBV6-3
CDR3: ASSYGLMTGELF

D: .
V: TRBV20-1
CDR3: SARPTSGRQF

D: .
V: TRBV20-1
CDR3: SASPPGSGRGTGDF

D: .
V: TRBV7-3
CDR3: ASSLTPRPSGTQY

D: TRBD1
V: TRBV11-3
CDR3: ASSLVFWDSRPDGTGELF

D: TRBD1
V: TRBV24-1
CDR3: ATSRGQGDVETQY

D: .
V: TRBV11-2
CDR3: ASSLSGSYNEQF

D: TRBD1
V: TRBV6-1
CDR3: ASTETGGRNTEAF

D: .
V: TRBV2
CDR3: ASSPGPETQY

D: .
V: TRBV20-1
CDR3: SAPGRTEAF

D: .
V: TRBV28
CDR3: ASRYNDDYEQY

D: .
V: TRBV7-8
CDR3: ASSQKAVPSNTEAF

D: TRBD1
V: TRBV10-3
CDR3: AIGNARGHGEQY

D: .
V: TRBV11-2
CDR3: ASSPDPARYSGELF

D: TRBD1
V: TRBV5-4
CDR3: ASSFGQGASIGELF

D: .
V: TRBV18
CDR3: ASSYTDSSGNTIY

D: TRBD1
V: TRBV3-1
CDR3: ASSVWDRSYEQY

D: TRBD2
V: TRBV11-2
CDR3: ASSTRTSGSYEQY

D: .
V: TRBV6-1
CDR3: ASSLAQGFSYEQY

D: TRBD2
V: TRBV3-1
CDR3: ASSRAGGTDTQY

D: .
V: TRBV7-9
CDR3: ASSRSSESTDTQY

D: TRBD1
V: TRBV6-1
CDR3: ASRSLTGHGVNEQF

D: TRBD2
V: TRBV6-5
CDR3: ASSYKTSGRWETQY

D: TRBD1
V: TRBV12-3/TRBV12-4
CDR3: ASSLYRGGEKLF

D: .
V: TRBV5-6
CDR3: ASSFRAGAWRTQY

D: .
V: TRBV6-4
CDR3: ASSDTLSSYEQY

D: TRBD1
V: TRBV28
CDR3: AIAWDRRAEQF

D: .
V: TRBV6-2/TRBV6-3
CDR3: ASSYSKARRQSAYEQY

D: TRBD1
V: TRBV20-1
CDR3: SDTGTRQGGQPQH

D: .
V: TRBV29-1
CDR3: SVVGGPYEQY

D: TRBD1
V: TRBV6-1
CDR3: ASSFDSHQDRPI